This T cell receptor beta chain was captured by sequencing in a study of blood T cell repertoires in COVID-19. The CDR3 loop spans 18 amino acids. Germline assignment: CDR1 PRHDT and CDR2 FYEKMQ (reference sequence). Between the trimmed V and J ends, which lost 3 bases and 0 bases, there was a span of 18 bases. Clones were read by immunoSEQ multiplex PCR, and TCRdb kept only the in-frame ones, dropping some. Of roughly 120,000 clones in the sample, about 89% were seen once. The chain has TRBV13 and TRBJ1-3; D is possibly TRBD1 (6 bases). The sequenced sample consisted of peripheral blood. The receptor was isolated from a woman aged 70 to 79 with acute or convalescent COVID-19. CDR3 region: CASSLRDFDRPSGNTIYF. In DNA form, the CDR3 reads TGTGCCAGCAGCTTGAGAGATTTCGACAGGCCCTCTGGAAACACCATATATTTT.